This note documents a single T cell receptor (beta chain) sequence. Its antigen is unidentified. The data were taken from a study of cytomegalovirus exposure and HLA in healthy donors. In the study overall: An analysis done earlier identified approximately 120 million unique TCR beta sequences from approximately 200 million T cells. Findings of the study overall: After further analysis at a later stage, roughly 16,000 TCR beta sequences were associated with HLA alleles at 0.05 false discovery rate. A previous analysis found most TCR beta V segments productive roughly 87% or roughly 30% of the time. An Asian-associated ancestry cluster reportedly showed fewer N-insertions than the approximately 650-donor mean in a later analysis.

The ends were cut back, 9 bases at V and 9 bases at J, with 17 bases in the middle. The CDR3 loop spans 12 amino acids. Germline V gene sequence: CDR1 LNHDA, CDR2 SQIVND (reference sequence). Researchers ran the PCR with 60 Vbeta and 13 Jbeta primers. Assay used: immunoSEQ multiplex PCR; TCRdb lists only in-frame clones, some missing. The sample shows around 190,000 clones, 60% to 85% of them seen only once. V is TRBV19 and J is TRBJ1-1, with D possibly TRBD1 on 5 matching bases. Sequenced input: PBMCs. This sequence originates from a woman between 40 and 55 years old in good health and CMV-seronegative. CDR3 in DNA: TGTGCCAGCTCAGGCCGGGGGGGGAAAGCTTTCTTT. It translates to CASSGRGGKAFF.